One T cell receptor beta chain is described in this entry. Its specific antigen is unknown. This may be a read error: a much more frequent sequence differs by one nucleotide. Naive CD8 T cell libraries were made from roughly 18,000 to 920,000 sorted cells using 10%, 30% or 50% of purified RNA. Naive CD8 T cells were FACS-sorted as CD8+CD4-CCR7+CD45RA+ on a BD FACSAria II into RLT Plus buffer. To test detection sensitivity, Jurkat RNA equal to approximately ten TCR copies was added to samples of about 20,000-1,000,000 naive CD8 T cells. Enrichment of CD8 T cells was done with RosetteSep CD8+ T Cell Enrichment Cocktail plus Ficoll-Paque, and ACK red cell lysis came afterward. The entry originates in a study of molecular identifiers for immune sequencing clone quantification (dated by TCRdb to 2016 to 2019). Concerning the study at large: For a replicate experiment, RNA from roughly 20,000 or 100,000 naive CD8 T cells was divided into five aliquots, of which four were sequenced. This methods study used CD8 T cells to benchmark TCR RNA copy counting and molecular-identifier clustering-based TCR repertoire sequencing (MIDCIRS).

The paper's findings and limits, for the study overall: The naive libraries included spiked-in Jurkat TCR RNA (around 9 copies' worth), and this Jurkat TCR RNA is not part of the donor repertoire. Even against a background of approximately 1 million naive CD8 T cells, spiked-in Jurkat TCR RNA amounting to a single cell's worth was reported to be detectable. Without barcode sub-clustering, chimeric consensus sequences inflated TCR diversity; chimeras reached as high as 47%. About three recovered TCR RNA copies per cell were obtained by modeling, versus 9 to 10 by digital PCR, implying a capture efficiency of 30% to 35%. The sizes of highly expanded clones could end up underestimated when identical TCR molecules share a barcode. In CMV-specific effector cells, clones with more than 20 RNA copies accounted for over 99% of molecules, whereas in naive cells such clones accounted for under 1%.

Receptors were amplified or captured by PCR. Sequencing instrument: NextSeq 500. Preparation of bulk TCR libraries followed a previously described approach, with the TCR primers listed in Table S5. Total RNA was purified with the Qiagen AllPrep DNA/RNA kit. Reads from multiple sequencing runs of the same library were pooled before analysis. Regarding the original processing steps: Reads were retained only if the reads had an exact TCR constant sequence, and the retained reads were trimmed to 150 nt and grouped according to their 12-nt molecular barcodes. Reads inside each barcode group were sub-clustered using a 15% Levenshtein threshold, and a quality-weighted consensus sequence was constructed for each RNA molecule. Non-functional sequences were excluded, and lower-count sequences lying one edit away from another sequence were also excluded. Barcode sub-clusters with fewer than 20% of the maximum read count were removed, based on fitting two negative binomial distributions. TCRdb cleaned the public reads at Q25 with fastp, built clones with MiXCR and kept in-frame beta chains. CDR3 protein sequences are deduplicated, and each keeps its most common genes and DNA. It is TCRdb's table, rather than the study itself, that gives the V and J calls and clone size. Here the sample has about 320,000 distinct CDR3 sequences; roughly 24% occur a single time. The biggest ten clones account for about 0.74% of the sample.

CDR1 and CDR2 (MDHEN, SYDVKM) derive from the germline V gene. The CDR3 holds 13 amino acids from the cysteine to the phenylalanine. Only the CDR3 portion is preserved as DNA: 39 bases, with reading frame beginning at the first base. V is clipped by 7 bases and J by 4 bases, and the sequence between their germline boundaries is 13 bases long. The chain joins TRBV28 to TRBJ1-2; confidence is insufficient to name the D gene. The receptor comes from a human donor in good health. Some libraries in this study had Jurkat cell RNA spiked in. Sequenced: naive CD8+ T cells from blood, with Jurkat cell RNA spiked in. The sample's cell subset or site label, in plain terms: FACS-sorted CD8+CD4-CCR7+CD45RA+ naive T cells. The nucleotide sequence reads as follows: TGTGCCAGCACCAGTCAGCACTCCTATGGCTACACCTTC. Its protein is CASTSQHSYGYTF.